This passage covers 27 T cell receptor beta chains from one sample sequenced in a study of OX40 agonist ivuxolimab in advanced cancers. The table came from immunoSEQ multiplex PCR; TCRdb's copy has only in-frame clones and leaves some out. The data contain under 70,000 clones, 80% to 90% of them seen just once; the ten biggest clones take up roughly 1.2%. The sequences come from CD4+ or CD8+ T cells sorted from blood, collected in a trial of the OX40 agonist ivuxolimab. Receptor source: an adult with an advanced solid tumor such as melanoma, head and neck, liver or kidney cancer.

CDR3 protein: CSVPNREKLFF. The CDR3 DNA follows: TGCAGTGTGCCTAATAGGGAAAAACTGTTTTTT. The chain recombines TRBV20-1 with TRBJ1-4, with D uncertain. This CDR3 region has 11 residues. Trimming stripped 7 bases from V and 8 bases from J, with 11 bases between. CDR1 DFQATT and CDR2 SNEGSKA come from the germline V gene (reference sequence).

This chain connects TRBV5-1 to TRBJ2-1; D remains unclear. The CDR3 covers 14 residues. Germline-derived CDR1 and CDR2 are SGHRS and YFSETQ. V dropped 0 bases and J dropped 4 bases, with 8 bases sitting between them. As DNA, the CDR3 is TGCGCCAGCAGCTTGGGACAACCATACAATGAGCAGTTCTTC. Amino acids: CASSLGQPYNEQFF.

This sequence joins TRBV11-2 and TRBJ2-1; perhaps TRBD2 as D (7 bases). This CDR3 is 14 amino acids long. The germline V gene encodes CDR1 SGHAT and CDR2 FQNNGV. Trimming removed 5 bases from V and 4 bases from J, with 12 bases in between. The CDR3 DNA sequence: TGTGCCAGCAGCGGACGGGGGGCTTACAATGAGCAGTTCTTC. It is translated as CASSGRGAYNEQFF. Full variable domain (remainder filled in from reference TRBV11-2 and TRBJ2-1): EAGVAQSPRYKIIEKRQSVAFWCNPISGHATLYWYQQILGQGPKLLIQFQNNGVVDDSQLPKDRFSAERLKGVDSTLKIQPAKLEDSAVYLCASSGRGAYNEQFFGPGTRLTVL.

There are a few counts of this clone. V and J are TRBV6-1 and TRBJ2-4; 8 bases align to TRBD1. The CDR3 is 16 residues long. Trimming at V came to 1 base and at J to 2 bases, leaving 4 bases not matched to a gene. Germline V CDR1 and CDR2: MNHNS, SASEGT. In nucleotides, the CDR3 is TGTGCCAGCAGTGAAGGACAGGGGTTAACCAAAAACATTCAGTACTTC. It yields the protein CASSEGQGLTKNIQYF.

This rearrangement joins TRBV11-2 to TRBJ1-1, with 9 bases fitting TRBD1. Trimming at V came to 6 bases and at J to 1 base, leaving 3 bases not matched to a gene. Germline CDR1 and CDR2: SGHAT and FQNNGV. This CDR3 comprises 14 residues. The CDR3: CASRQDRGNTEAFF. CDR3 nucleotides: TGTGCCAGCAGACAGGACAGGGGGAACACTGAAGCTTTCTTT.

The chain joins TRBV5-6 to TRBJ2-7; 7 bases line up with TRBD2. V shed 0 bases, J shed 6 bases, and the junction held 9 bases outside the gene matches. The CDR3 has 15 amino acids. CDR1 and CDR2 (germline): SGHDT, YYEEEE. CDR3: CASSLAGAGDGEQYF. CDR3 DNA: TGTGCCAGCAGCTTGGCCGGGGCGGGAGACGGCGAGCAGTACTTC.

The chain is built from TRBV10-3 and TRBJ2-5; no reliable D call. The CDR3 length is 14 residues. Trimming shortened V by 4 bases and J by 1 base, and 10 bases separated the two germline ends. Germline-derived CDR1 and CDR2 are ENHRY and SYGVKD. CDR3 loop: CAISVDGIQETQYF. In DNA form, the CDR3 reads TGTGCCATCAGTGTAGACGGAATCCAAGAGACCCAGTACTTC.

The chain has TRBV11-1 and TRBJ2-3; TRBD2 matches 9 bases. Germline loops: CDR1 SGHAT, CDR2 FQDESV (reference sequence). J was trimmed by 3 bases and V by 1 base; bases with no gene match: 5. The CDR3 covers 16 residues. This CDR3 is CASSLGSGSGTDTQYF. The CDR3 DNA is TGTGCCAGCAGCTTAGGTAGCGGGAGCGGTACAGATACGCAGTATTTT.

The chain employs TRBV18 and TRBJ1-2; D might be TRBD1 (6 bases). The ends were cut back, 3 bases at V and 3 bases at J, with 14 bases in the middle. CDR1 and CDR2 (germline): KGHSH, LQKENI. The CDR3 runs to 15 residues. CDR3 sequence: CASSPSGGRDYGYTF. CDR3 coding DNA: TGTGCCAGCTCACCCTCCGGGGGCCGGGACTATGGCTACACCTTC. Variable domain in full (rest from reference TRBV18 and TRBJ1-2): NAGVMQNPRHLVRRRGQEARLRCSPMKGHSHVYWYRQLPEEGLKFMVYLQKENIIDESGMPKERFSAEFPKEGPSILRIQQVVRGDSAAYFCASSPSGGRDYGYTFGSGTRLTVV.

In this sample, this clone turned up once. The chain employs TRBV28 and TRBJ2-2; possible D gene TRBD1, 6 bases. This CDR3 region has 14 residues. V dropped 2 bases and J dropped 6 bases, with 10 bases sitting between them. CDR1 MDHEN and CDR2 SYDVKM come from the germline V gene. DNA of the CDR3: TGTGCCAGCAGTTTACGACAGGTTTCCGGGGAGCTGTTTTTT. Translating it yields CASSLRQVSGELFF.

The rearrangement links TRBV27 to TRBJ2-1, with 10 positions matching TRBD2. CDR3 size: 16 residues. The junction had 9 bases not matched to a gene; V was cut back by 7 bases and J by 3 bases. Germline lookup yields CDR1 MNHEY and CDR2 SMNVEV (reference sequence). This chain's CDR3 is CASTSSGTSVYNEQFF. CDR3 in DNA: TGTGCCAGCACTTCATCCGGGACTAGCGTCTACAATGAGCAGTTCTTC.

J is TRBJ2-2 and V is TRBV29-1; TRBD2 agrees at 12 bases. CDR3 length equals 15 residues. Per germline, CDR1 SQVTM and CDR2 ANQGSEA. Losses at the gene ends were 7 bases for V and 3 bases for J; bases not matched to a gene: 6. The CDR3 DNA follows: TGCAGCGGCAAGGGACTAGCGGGTCACACCGGGGAGCTGTTTTTT. Encoded protein: CSGKGLAGHTGELFF.

The chain joins TRBV30 to TRBJ2-7; TRBD1 matches 11 bases. The germline gives CDR1 GTSNPN, CDR2 SVGIG (reference sequence). Unmatched junction bases numbered 7, after V lost 4 bases and J lost 2 bases. The CDR3 is 15 residues long. The CDR3 coding sequence is TGTGCCTGGAAGAGGGACAGGGGGGGAACCTACGAGCAGTACTTC. It is translated as CAWKRDRGGTYEQYF. The variable domain in full, with the rest retrieved from reference TRBV30 and TRBJ2-7, is SQTIHQWPATLVQPVGSPLSLECTVEGTSNPNLYWYRQAAGRGLQLLFYSVGIGQISSEVPQNLSASRPQDRQFILSSKKLLLSDSGFYLCAWKRDRGGTYEQYFGPGTRLTVT.

This chain links TRBV4-1 with TRBJ2-2; 8 nucleotides match TRBD1. Germline trimming cut 4 bases from V and 1 base from J; bases unmatched to any gene: 2. The CDR3 is 15 residues long. Per germline, CDR1 MGHRA and CDR2 YSYEKL. This chain's CDR3 is CASSRTGLNTGELFF. The DNA for the CDR3 is TGCGCCAGCAGCCGGACAGGGCTGAACACCGGGGAGCTGTTTTTT.

V usage is TRBV7-9 and J usage is TRBJ1-2; no clear D. The CDR3 spans 14 residues. Trimming removed 1 base at V and 1 base at J, with 7 bases between. Germline V gene sequence: CDR1 SEHNR, CDR2 FQNEAQ (reference sequence). CDR3 nucleotides: TGTGCCAGCAGCTTAGGGTCTATTAACTATGGCTACACCTTC. Encoded protein: CASSLGSINYGYTF.

V gene TRBV7-9 combines with J gene TRBJ2-2; 13 bases fit TRBD2. The germline V gene encodes CDR1 SEHNR and CDR2 FQNEAQ (reference sequence). Germline trimming cut 3 bases from V and 6 bases from J; bases unmatched to any gene: 4. This CDR3 has 16 amino acids. The CDR3 loop is CASSLGLAGTSGELFF. The CDR3 nucleotides read TGTGCCAGCAGCTTGGGACTAGCGGGGACCTCCGGGGAGCTGTTTTTT. Drawing the rest from reference TRBV7-9 and TRBJ2-2, the complete variable domain is DTGVSQNPRHKITKRGQNVTFRCDPISEHNRLYWYRQTLGQGPEFLTYFQNEAQLEKSRLLSDRFSAERPKGSFSTLEIQRTEQGDSAMYLCASSLGLAGTSGELFFGEGSRLTVL.

The chain is built from TRBV15 and TRBJ1-3; TRBD1 might be the D (6 bases). With 6 bases removed from V and 4 bases from J, the gap between germline ends came to 13 bases. The CDR3 runs 14 residues. The V gene's germline CDR1 is LNHNV and CDR2 YYDKDF (reference sequence). CDR3 amino acids: CATRRRGEGNTIYF. The DNA of the CDR3 is TGTGCCACCAGGCGCAGGGGAGAGGGAAACACCATATATTTT.

This clone was seen once. The chain couples TRBV6-1 to TRBJ2-7; 8 nucleotides agree with TRBD2. Trimming cost V 7 bases and J 2 bases; bases outside gene matches: 7. CDR3 length equals 14 residues. Germline-derived CDR1 and CDR2 are MNHNS and SASEGT. The CDR3 loop is CASTSTSVAYEQYF. Here the CDR3 DNA reads TGTGCCAGCACCTCGACTAGCGTCGCCTACGAGCAGTACTTC.

The rearrangement links TRBV19 to TRBJ2-3, with TRBD2 identical over 9 bases. This CDR3 has 14 residues. Germline lookup yields CDR1 LNHDA and CDR2 SQIVND (reference sequence). J gave up 1 base and V 4 bases, and 0 bases lay outside the gene matches. The CDR3 loop is CASSRTSGTDTQYF. The DNA for the CDR3 is TGTGCCAGTAGTAGGACTAGCGGCACAGATACGCAGTATTTT. Full variable domain (missing parts from reference TRBV19 and TRBJ2-3): DGGITQSPKYLFRKEGQNVTLSCEQNLNHDAMYWYRQDPGQGLRLIYYSQIVNDFQKGDIAEGYSVSREKKESFPLTVTSAQKNPTAFYLCASSRTSGTDTQYFGPGTRLTVL.

This clone was observed a handful of times. V and J are TRBV10-3 and TRBJ1-1; D may be TRBD1 (5 bases). Germline CDR1 ENHRY, CDR2 SYGVKD. CDR3 length: 16 residues. Trimming left V 3 bases short and J 10 bases short, with 24 bases between. CDR3 amino acids: CAISEGAPQDAMPAFF. The CDR3 nucleotides read TGTGCCATCAGTGAAGGCGCCCCACAGGACGCGATGCCAGCTTTCTTT.

This rearrangement joins TRBV5-4 to TRBJ1-1; D is unclear. V was trimmed by 1 base and J by 0 bases, leaving 10 bases between them. CDR3 length: 15 amino acids. Per germline, CDR1 SGHNT and CDR2 YYREEE (reference sequence). CDR3 DNA: TGTGCCAGCAGCTTGATTGGTCTACTGAACACTGAAGCTTTCTTT. Its protein product is CASSLIGLLNTEAFF.

The chain carries TRBV11-3 and TRBJ2-1; weak D call: TRBD2 (6 bases). CDR1 and CDR2 (germline): SGHNT, YENEEA. Trimming removed 1 base at V and 1 base at J, with 11 bases between. The CDR3 has 16 amino acids. The CDR3 sequence: CASSLGGGESYNEQFF. CDR3 coding DNA: TGTGCCAGCAGCTTAGGGGGCGGGGAGTCCTACAATGAGCAGTTCTTC.

The chain carries TRBV30 and TRBJ1-2; D is unresolved. The CDR3 sequence is 12 residues long. CDR1 is GTSNPN, CDR2 SVGIG, per germline (reference sequence). V shed 3 bases and J shed 4 bases, with 9 bases lying between them. CDR3 in DNA: TGTGCCTGGAGGAGTAGGAGCTATGGCTACACCTTC. Translated: CAWRSRSYGYTF.

V is TRBV5-5 and J is TRBJ2-7; maybe TRBD1 (5 bases). CDR1 and CDR2 from the germline V gene are SGHKS and YYEKEE (reference sequence). The CDR3 has 15 residues. V shed 0 bases and J shed 6 bases, with 16 bases lying between them. The CDR3 spells CASSLEPKGAVEQYF. The CDR3, as DNA: TGTGCCAGCAGCTTGGAGCCCAAAGGGGCCGTCGAGCAGTACTTC. Full variable domain (remainder filled in from reference TRBV5-5 and TRBJ2-7): DAGVTQSPTHLIKTRGQQVTLRCSPISGHKSVSWYQQVLGQGPQFIFQYYEKEERGRGNFPDRFSARQFPNYSSELNVNALLLGDSALYLCASSLEPKGAVEQYFGPGTRLTVT.

This sequence joins TRBV5-1 and TRBJ2-1, with 7 bases fitting TRBD1. This CDR3 is built from 16 residues. The germline CDR1 and CDR2 sequences are SGHRS and YFSETQ. J gave up 2 bases and V 0 bases, and 5 bases lay outside the gene matches. The CDR3 region has the DNA TGCGCCAGCAGCTTGGGGGACAGTAGTACCTACAATGAGCAGTTCTTC. Its protein product is CASSLGDSSTYNEQFF.

V is TRBV27 and J is TRBJ1-3; D is unresolved. Germline CDR1 MNHEY, CDR2 SMNVEV (reference sequence). This CDR3 has 11 residues. For the CDR3, the DNA is TGTGCAATATGGACCGGGGACACCATATATTTT. Amino acid sequence: CAIWTGDTIYF.

V usage is TRBV5-4 and J usage is TRBJ2-1, with 9 nucleotides matching TRBD2. V was pared by 2 bases and J by 0 bases, with 0 bases of the junction left unmatched. The CDR3 runs to 15 residues. CDR1 is SGHNT and CDR2 is YYREEE in the germline V gene (reference sequence). CDR3 DNA sequence: TGTGCCAGCAGCTTTAGCGGGAGCTCCTACAATGAGCAGTTCTTC. This codes for CASSFSGSSYNEQFF.